Listed below are T cell receptor beta chains from one sample, sequenced in a study of cytomegalovirus exposure and HLA in healthy donors. Profiling relied on immunoSEQ multiplex PCR, and the TCRdb table lists in-frame clones only, not all of them. The data contain almost 95,000 clones, roughly 69% of them singletons. Sequencing was carried out using PBMCs. These receptors came from a man between 45 and 60 years old in good health and CMV-seronegative. Both conserved end residues are part of each CDR3. A D gene is named only where the DNA matches it firmly.

D gene | J gene | V gene | CDR3 protein
TRBD1 | TRBJ1-1 | TRBV2 | CASSGLDRGTEAFF
NA | TRBJ1-1 | TRBV6-6 | CASTTGGTEAFF
TRBD1 | TRBJ1-1 | TRBV27 | CASSLYGTGKATEAFF
TRBD1 | TRBJ1-4 | TRBV4-1 | CASSQEWVQGWEKLFF
NA | TRBJ2-3 | TRBV6-1 | CASRPTETDTQYF
TRBD2 | TRBJ2-6 | TRBV4-2 | CASSLAGTYSGANVLTF
NA | TRBJ1-6 | TRBV4-3 | CASRPRRASNSPLHF
NA | TRBJ2-3 | TRBV5-1 | CASSLTRGRTDTQYF
TRBD1 | TRBJ1-5 | TRBV2 | CASSRQGDWQPQHF
NA | TRBJ1-1 | TRBV15 | CATSRAGLNTEAFF
TRBD2 | TRBJ2-1 | TRBV5-4 | CASSFSLADNNEQFF
TRBD1 | TRBJ1-6 | TRBV7-9 | CASSSRDSLNSPLHF
TRBD2 | TRBJ2-3 | TRBV27 | CASRMERGYTDTQYF
NA | TRBJ1-5 | TRBV6-5 | CASSYSAEGQPQHF
NA | TRBJ1-2 | TRBV9 | CASRASYYGYTF
TRBD1 | TRBJ2-2 | TRBV6-6 | CASSRRTGPTGELFF
TRBD1 | TRBJ1-2 | TRBV28 | CASSPGTVYGYTF
NA | TRBJ1-6 | TRBV4-3 | CASSPAEGTYSPLHF
NA | TRBJ2-1 | TRBV29-1 | CSVEGWDPSSYNEQFF